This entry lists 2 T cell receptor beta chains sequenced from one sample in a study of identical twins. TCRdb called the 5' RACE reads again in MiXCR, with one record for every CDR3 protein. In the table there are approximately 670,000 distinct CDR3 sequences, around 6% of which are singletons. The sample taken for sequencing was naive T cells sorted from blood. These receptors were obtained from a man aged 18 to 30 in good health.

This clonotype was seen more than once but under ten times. In DNA form, the CDR3 reads TGTGCCAGCAGCTTTGGAGGTCTTGGCAATCAGCCCCAGCATTTT. It is translated as CASSFGGLGNQPQHF. This chain joins TRBV5-6 and TRBJ1-5; D is ambiguous. The CDR3 length is 15 residues. V was pared by 2 bases and J by 2 bases, with 11 bases between. Germline CDR1 reads SGHDT; CDR2 reads YYEEEE.

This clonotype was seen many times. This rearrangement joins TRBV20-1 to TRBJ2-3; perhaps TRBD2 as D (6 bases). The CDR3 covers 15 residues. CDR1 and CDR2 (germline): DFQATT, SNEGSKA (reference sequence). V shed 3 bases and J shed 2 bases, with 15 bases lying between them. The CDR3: CSARSRGRNTDTQYF. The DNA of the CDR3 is TGCAGTGCTAGGAGTCGGGGGAGGAACACAGATACGCAGTATTTT.